This T cell receptor (beta chain) was sequenced for a study of CD8+ T cells in alopecia areata. Overall study context: Tofacitinib was taken orally by treated patients, and the dose was 5 to 10 mg twice daily.

Germline values: CDR1 SGHAT, CDR2 FQNNGV. V was clipped by 3 bases and J by 8 bases; unmatched bases: 0. This CDR3 comprises 12 residues. RNA, once extracted, was reverse transcribed into cDNA for use as the sequencing template. Sequenced by immunoSEQ multiplex PCR; TCRdb stores in-frame clones only, minus some. The sample holds 200,000 or so clones, 58% seen once. Stated treatment: oral pan-JAK inhibitor, 5-10 mg twice daily. This clone was seen a few times. The TCR was taken from a human donor with alopecia areata. The chain joins TRBV11-2 to TRBJ1-4, with 7 bases that match TRBD1. Here the sequenced sample was CD4+ T cells sorted from blood, taken at week 24, from a patient treated with tofacitinib. The CDR3 DNA reads as TGTGCCAGCAGCTTGACAGGGGAAAAACTGTTTTTT. Translating gives CASSLTGEKLFF.